These 32 T cell receptor beta chains were sequenced from one sample in a study of cytomegalovirus exposure and HLA in healthy donors. The PCR was carried out with 60 Vbeta primers and 13 Jbeta primers. Assay: immunoSEQ multiplex PCR; the TCRdb copy retains only in-frame clones and omits some. The table includes 150,000 to 200,000 clones, over 65% detected once. The sequenced sample consisted of PBMCs. These receptors were obtained from a middle-aged woman in good health and CMV-seronegative.

The V and J genes are TRBV4-2 and TRBJ2-1; the D gene is possibly TRBD2 (5 bases). The V gene lost 4 bases and the J gene lost 8 bases, with 12 bases spanning the gap. The CDR3 is 13 residues long. Germline CDR1 LGHNA, CDR2 YNFKEQ. The DNA for the CDR3 is TGTGCCAGCAGCCGCTTTTCCGGGGATGAGCAGTTCTTC. Its translation: CASSRFSGDEQFF.

The chain joins TRBV28 to TRBJ1-3; perhaps TRBD1 as D (6 bases). The germline V gene has CDR1 MDHEN and CDR2 SYDVKM. This CDR3 has 13 residues. Trimming took 8 bases from V and 1 from J, leaving 9 bases between them. CDR3 sequence: CASRGGSGNTIYF. CDR3 nucleotide sequence: TGTGCCAGCCGAGGGGGTTCTGGAAACACCATATATTTT.

The J gene is TRBJ2-1, the V gene TRBV5-1, with 8 bases that match TRBD1. The CDR3 sequence is 15 residues long. In germline, CDR1 is SGHRS, CDR2 YFSETQ. The V gene end was trimmed by 4 bases and the J gene end by 4 bases; junction bases not matched to a gene: 7. The CDR3 sequence is CASSVTGGVYNEQFF. DNA for the CDR3: TGCGCCAGCAGCGTAACAGGGGGAGTATACAATGAGCAGTTCTTC.

This clone has a single count. The rearrangement links TRBV5-1 to TRBJ2-3; the match to TRBD1 covers 9 bases. V was clipped by 3 bases and J by 0 bases; unmatched bases: 5. Germline V CDR1 and CDR2: SGHRS, YFSETQ. CDR3 length: 16 amino acids. The CDR3 DNA reads TGCGCCAGCAGCTCTTCGGACAGGGGAAGCACAGATACGCAGTATTTT. Translated, it gives CASSSSDRGSTDTQYF. Drawing the rest from reference TRBV5-1 and TRBJ2-3, the complete variable domain is KAGVTQTPRYLIKTRGQQVTLSCSPISGHRSVSWYQQTPGQGLQFLFEYFSETQRNKGNFPGRFSGRQFSNSRSEMNVSTLELGDSALYLCASSSSDRGSTDTQYFGPGTRLTVL.

The rearrangement uses TRBV4-1 and TRBJ2-3; tentative D call: TRBD2 (6 bases). Trimming pared 5 bases from V and 6 bases from J, leaving 18 bases between. Germline V gene sequence: CDR1 MGHRA, CDR2 YSYEKL. The CDR3 spans 15 residues. The CDR3 sequence: CASSVTGTSPDTQYF. The CDR3 coding sequence is TGCGCCAGCAGCGTGACCGGGACTTCGCCGGATACGCAGTATTTT.

This clone was observed once. The V gene is TRBV2, the J gene TRBJ2-3, with 12 nucleotides matching TRBD2. V gave up 6 bases and J gave up 2 bases; unmatched junction bases: 6. The CDR3 sequence is 16 residues long. Germline CDR1 reads SNHLY; CDR2 reads FYNNEI. CDR3 nucleotides: TGTGCCAGCAGGAGACTAGCGGGGGCCAACACAGATACGCAGTATTTT. It translates to CASRRLAGANTDTQYF.

The chain joins TRBV4-2 to TRBJ2-7; the D gene is possibly TRBD2 (5 bases). The V gene lost 0 bases and the J gene lost 0 bases, with 9 bases spanning the gap. The CDR3 is 15 amino acids. The germline CDR1 and CDR2 sequences are LGHNA and YNFKEQ. The CDR3 DNA reads as TGTGCCAGCAGCCAAGATGGCGGGTACTCCTACGAGCAGTACTTC. Translation: CASSQDGGYSYEQYF.

The chain uses TRBV2 and TRBJ2-7, with unresolved D. Between the trimmed V and J ends, which lost 3 bases and 7 bases, there was a span of 7 bases. From germline, CDR1 is SNHLY and CDR2 FYNNEI. The CDR3 spans 11 residues. CDR3 residues: CASSENSEQYF. CDR3 coding DNA: TGTGCCAGCAGTGAGAACAGTGAGCAGTACTTC.

Only a few counts were recorded for this clone. V gene TRBV4-2 combines with J gene TRBJ2-2; a weak D match, TRBD1 (6 bases). This CDR3 is 15 amino acids long. V lost 4 bases, J lost 5 bases, and 14 bases lay in between. Germline loops: CDR1 LGHNA, CDR2 YNFKEQ. Here the CDR3 reads CASSPTGTLTGELFF. CDR3 in DNA: TGTGCCAGCAGCCCTACAGGGACCCTTACCGGGGAGCTGTTTTTT.

CDR3: CASSFGLAGGYEQFF. The CDR3 bases are TGTGCCAGCAGCTTCGGACTAGCGGGGGGTTATGAGCAGTTCTTC. V gene TRBV7-3 combines with J gene TRBJ2-1; TRBD2 matches at 14 bases. Germline CDR1 reads SGHTA; CDR2 reads FQGTGA. Trimming removed 3 bases from V and 8 bases from J; junction bases left unmatched: 3. The CDR3 sequence is 15 residues long.

The CDR3 DNA is TGTGCCAGCAGTGACAGCGGGGGGGCCAATGAGCAGTTCTTC. This translates into CASSDSGGANEQFF. V gene TRBV6-4 combines with J gene TRBJ2-1; 10 nucleotides align to TRBD2. Trimming at V came to 2 bases and at J to 6 bases, leaving 1 base not matched to a gene. The CDR3 extends over 14 amino acids. Germline V gene lookup returns CDR1 MRHNA and CDR2 SNTAGT.

The genes are TRBV5-1 and TRBJ1-2, with 9 nucleotides matching TRBD1. Germline-derived CDR1 and CDR2 are SGHRS and YFSETQ. Trimming took 0 bases from V and 6 from J; bases not matched to a gene: 6. CDR3 length equals 15 residues. This chain's CDR3 is CASSLDTGGYDGYTF. The CDR3 nucleotides are TGCGCCAGCAGCTTGGATACAGGGGGCTATGATGGCTACACCTTC.

In this sample, this clone turned up a few times. The V gene is TRBV27, the J gene TRBJ2-1; perhaps TRBD2 as D (6 bases). The germline V and J ends were trimmed by 9 bases and 1 base, with 19 bases remaining between them. This CDR3 region has 16 residues. Germline CDR1 and CDR2: MNHEY and SMNVEV (reference sequence). The CDR3 DNA sequence: TGTGCCAGTCGGTTGAGGAGGGCGGGGTCCTACAATGAGCAGTTCTTC. This codes for CASRLRRAGSYNEQFF.

CDR3 in amino acids: CASSPLRGATEAFF. The DNA for the CDR3 is TGTGCCAGCAGCCCCTTACGCGGGGCCACTGAAGCTTTCTTT. V gene TRBV11-2 combines with J gene TRBJ1-1, with D maybe TRBD1 (5 bases). V lost 5 bases, J lost 4 bases, and 14 bases lay in between. The CDR3 extends over 14 amino acids. Germline loops: CDR1 SGHAT, CDR2 FQNNGV. The full variable domain, rest sourced from reference TRBV11-2 and TRBJ1-1, is EAGVAQSPRYKIIEKRQSVAFWCNPISGHATLYWYQQILGQGPKLLIQFQNNGVVDDSQLPKDRFSAERLKGVDSTLKIQPAKLEDSAVYLCASSPLRGATEAFFGQGTRLTVV.

V is TRBV7-9 and J is TRBJ1-1, with 12 bases matching TRBD1. Germline-derived CDR1 and CDR2 are SEHNR and FQNEAQ (reference sequence). This CDR3 spans 18 amino acids. With V trimmed by 6 bases and J by 4 bases, 15 bases remained unmatched. CDR3 amino acids: CASRSRNRDRGQSTEAFF. The CDR3 DNA reads TGTGCCAGCAGGAGTAGAAACCGGGACAGGGGGCAGAGCACTGAAGCTTTCTTT.

The sample holds a few counts of this clone. V usage is TRBV5-1 and J usage is TRBJ1-6; D call uncertain. Germline V gene lookup returns CDR1 SGHRS and CDR2 YFSETQ. The CDR3 extends over 16 amino acids. Trimming took 0 bases from V and 5 from J, leaving 12 bases between them. CDR3 sequence reads: CASSLDEGMHNSPLHF. The CDR3 region has the DNA TGCGCCAGCAGCTTGGATGAGGGCATGCATAATTCACCCCTCCACTTT.

V usage is TRBV9 and J usage is TRBJ1-3, with TRBD1 matching over 8 bases. This CDR3 is built from 19 residues. The germline CDR1 and CDR2 sequences are SGDLS and YYNGEE. V lost 0 bases to trimming and J lost 1 base; unmatched junction nucleotides: 12. This CDR3 is CASSVVSGQGAPSGNTIYF. The DNA for the CDR3 is TGTGCCAGCAGCGTAGTATCGGGCCAGGGGGCGCCTTCTGGAAACACCATATATTTT. Supplemented by reference TRBV9 and TRBJ1-3, the full variable domain reads DSGVTQTPKHLITATGQRVTLRCSPRSGDLSVYWYQQSLDQGLQFLIQYYNGEERAKGNILERFSAQQFPDLHSELNLSSLELGDSALYFCASSVVSGQGAPSGNTIYFGEGSWLTVV.

This chain joins TRBV11-2 and TRBJ2-7, with 8 bases fitting TRBD1. The J segment lost 3 bases and the V segment lost 3 bases, leaving 7 bases of the junction unmatched. Germline V gene sequence: CDR1 SGHAT, CDR2 FQNNGV. CDR3 length equals 15 residues. The CDR3: CASSFDRGVFYEQYF. The DNA for the CDR3 is TGTGCCAGCAGCTTCGACAGGGGAGTATTCTACGAGCAGTACTTC.

This clone was counted only a few times. The J gene is TRBJ1-2, the V gene TRBV6-5; D possibly corresponds to TRBD1 (5 bases). Germline-derived CDR1 and CDR2 are MNHEY and SVGAGI. V lost 6 bases to trimming and J lost 5 bases, with 13 bases between them. This CDR3 contains 13 residues. The CDR3 coding sequence is TGTGCCAGCAGAGATACAGGTTATTATGGCTACACCTTC. As protein: CASRDTGYYGYTF.

As concerns this clone: In the same sample, other DNA sequences code for this CDR3. The chain employs TRBV5-1 and TRBJ2-7; the D is unclear. Trimming cost V 2 bases and J 2 bases, with 5 bases left between them. Germline V gene sequence: CDR1 SGHRS, CDR2 YFSETQ. The CDR3 length is 12 residues. The CDR3 DNA is TGCGCCAGCAGCTTACCTACCTACGAGCAGTACTTC. Translated: CASSLPTYEQYF.

The chain couples TRBV28 to TRBJ1-4; tentatively, D is TRBD1 (6 bases). Germline V CDR1 and CDR2: MDHEN, SYDVKM. This CDR3 region has 16 residues. Trimming took 5 bases from V and 4 from J, leaving 17 bases between them. CDR3 loop: CASSTTGPADNEKLFF. The CDR3 coding sequence is TGTGCCAGCAGTACAACAGGGCCCGCAGATAATGAAAAACTGTTTTTT.

CDR3 DNA: TGTGCCAGCAGCTTGTTTTCGGCGGGGGAACTCACAGATACGCAGTATTTT. Its protein product is CASSLFSAGELTDTQYF. The rearrangement joins TRBV5-6 to TRBJ2-3; 7 nucleotides agree with TRBD2. Per germline, CDR1 SGHDT and CDR2 YYEEEE. CDR3 length equals 17 residues. The V segment lost 1 base and the J segment 2 bases; nucleotides outside the gene matches: 10.

This clone was recorded once. DNA for the CDR3: TGTGCCAGCACCTACGGGGGGGCACAGCCCCAGCATTTT. Translated: CASTYGGAQPQHF. The chain recombines TRBV6-1 with TRBJ1-5, with a weak D call TRBD1 (6 bases). Germline CDR1 and CDR2: MNHNS and SASEGT. The CDR3 has 13 amino acids. Trimming took off 7 bases at V and 7 bases at J, with 14 bases between the two ends.

The rearrangement joins TRBV27 to TRBJ1-3, with D tentatively TRBD1 (6 bases). CDR1 MNHEY and CDR2 SMNVEV come from the germline V gene (reference sequence). There are 16 residues in the CDR3. The V end lost 5 bases, the J end lost 4 bases, and 18 bases lay between the germline ends. CDR3: CASSPLTGPAGNTIYF. In DNA form, the CDR3 reads TGTGCCAGCAGTCCCCTTACAGGGCCGGCGGGAAACACCATATATTTT.

In its sample, this clone was seen a few times. The identical CDR3 is also encoded by other nucleotide sequences in the sample. The CDR3 DNA reads as TGTGCCAGCAGTTTATCCCCGTCCTACGAGCAGTACTTC. Translating gives CASSLSPSYEQYF. This chain links TRBV28 with TRBJ2-7, with unresolved D. The CDR3 runs to 13 residues. Germline CDR1 and CDR2: MDHEN and SYDVKM. Deletions cut 1 base from V and 1 base from J, with 5 bases between.

This clone has just a few counts. The J gene is TRBJ1-1, the V gene TRBV7-9, with D uncertain. The CDR3 runs 18 residues. V lost 5 bases and J 0 bases, leaving 22 bases between the germline ends. Germline values: CDR1 SEHNR, CDR2 FQNEAQ (reference sequence). The DNA of the CDR3 is TGTGCCAGCAGCCCCCCCTATCGTCTACGAGGGTTGAACACTGAAGCTTTCTTT. This codes for CASSPPYRLRGLNTEAFF. Drawing the rest from reference TRBV7-9 and TRBJ1-1, the complete variable domain is DTGVSQNPRHKITKRGQNVTFRCDPISEHNRLYWYRQTLGQGPEFLTYFQNEAQLEKSRLLSDRFSAERPKGSFSTLEIQRTEQGDSAMYLCASSPPYRLRGLNTEAFFGQGTRLTVV.

There are a few counts of this clone. The rearrangement joins TRBV4-1 to TRBJ1-6; 10 positions agree with TRBD1. Germline V lookup: CDR1 MGHRA, CDR2 YSYEKL. The CDR3 has 15 amino acids. Unmatched junction bases numbered 2, after V lost 0 bases and J lost 9 bases. DNA for the CDR3: TGCGCCAGCAGCCAAGAGGGACAGGGGCGTTCACCCCTCCACTTT. As protein: CASSQEGQGRSPLHF.

The chain couples TRBV21-1 to TRBJ1-1; the table's D call, TRBD1, was not checked against the DNA. TRBV21-1 is shown as a pseudogene. This CDR3 comprises 14 residues. The CDR3 DNA follows: TGTGCCAGCAGCCCCCTGGGCAGACACACTGAAGCTTTCTTT. Encoded protein: CASSPLGRHTEAFF.

This clone was seen more than once but under ten times. The genes are TRBV27 and TRBJ1-1; D gene unclear. The V gene lost 6 bases and the J gene lost 3 bases, with 11 bases spanning the gap. Germline V CDR1 and CDR2: MNHEY, SMNVEV (reference sequence). CDR3 length equals 13 residues. The CDR3 here is CASSRSGHTEAFF. CDR3 sequence (DNA): TGTGCCAGCAGCCGCAGTGGCCACACTGAAGCTTTCTTT.

This chain uses TRBV7-9 with TRBJ1-2; weak D call: TRBD1 (5 bases). Trimming shortened V by 4 bases and J by 4 bases, and 10 bases separated the two germline ends. Germline V gene sequence: CDR1 SEHNR, CDR2 FQNEAQ (reference sequence). This CDR3 is 13 amino acids long. The CDR3 loop is CASSSGNPYGYTF. CDR3 nucleotide sequence: TGTGCCAGCAGCTCAGGGAACCCCTATGGCTACACCTTC.

This rearrangement joins TRBV6-6 to TRBJ1-2; weak D call: TRBD1 (6 bases). Trimming cost V 2 bases and J 6 bases, with 16 bases left between them. This CDR3 contains 15 residues. Germline CDR1 is MNHNY and CDR2 is SVGAGI (reference sequence). CDR3 sequence reads: CASSYPAQGLNGYTF. The CDR3 DNA sequence: TGTGCCAGCAGTTACCCGGCACAGGGTCTCAATGGCTACACCTTC.

The table lists this clone with a few counts. V gene TRBV19 combines with J gene TRBJ2-7, with 9 nucleotides matching TRBD1. The CDR3 spans 11 residues. V lost 9 bases and J lost 6; bases outside the gene matches: 3. In germline, CDR1 is LNHDA, CDR2 SQIVND (reference sequence). The CDR3 DNA reads as TGTGCCAGCCTGGGACAGGGCGAGCAGTACTTC. It encodes CASLGQGEQYF.